A selection of T cell receptor beta chains follows, all from one sample in a study of CD8 T cells in ankylosing spondylitis. TCRdb passed the 5' RACE reads through MiXCR, listing each CDR3 protein once. The sample lists 150,000 or so distinct CDR3 sequences; under 14% were seen once. Sequencing input: blood, either unsorted or a sorted T cell fraction (not recorded which). The origin of the receptors is a male donor with ankylosing spondylitis or in good health (not recorded which). Both conserved end residues are part of each CDR3. The D gene is left open where the match is weak. Only some rows state a clone size, as once, few, many or a class for expanded clones.

TRBJ2-1 TRBD2 NA TRBV20-1 TGCAGTGCTAGCCGCGGACTAGCGGGATCCAATGAGCAGTTCTTC CSASRGLAGSNEQFF
TRBJ2-5 NA many TRBV28 TGTGCCAGCAGGAAGACAGGCACTCAAGAGACCCAGTACTTC CASRKTGTQETQYF
TRBJ2-1 TRBD2 many TRBV10-3 TGTGCCATCAGTTTGACTAGCGGGAGCAATGAGCAGTTCTTC CAISLTSGSNEQFF
TRBJ1-5 TRBD1 many TRBV20-1 TGCAGTGCTACCCCGGACAGGGGTCCCTGGGATAATCAGCCCCAGCATTTT CSATPDRGPWDNQPQHF
TRBJ2-7 NA many TRBV11-2 TGTGCCAGCAGCTTAGTTGGGACACAGGGCTACGAGCAGTACTTC CASSLVGTQGYEQYF
TRBJ1-2 NA many TRBV29-1 TGCAGCGTTGAAGCTAACCAGGGCCATCCCTATGGCTACACCTTC CSVEANQGHPYGYTF
TRBJ2-7 TRBD1 few TRBV7-9 TGTGCCAGCAGCCCACCAGGGACAGGGATCATCTACGAGCAGTACTTC CASSPPGTGIIYEQYF
TRBJ1-2 NA many TRBV2 TGTGCCAGCAGTGATCGTAGTTTGGGGGGCTCTGGGAATGGCTACACCTTC CASSDRSLGGSGNGYTF
TRBJ1-4 TRBD1 NA TRBV7-7 TGTGCCAGCAGCGTAGGCGGGACAGGGGTTGAAAAACTGTTTTTT CASSVGGTGVEKLFF
TRBJ2-7 NA few TRBV2 TGTGCCAGCAGTACGGACGGAGGATACTCCTACGAGCAGTACTTC CASSTDGGYSYEQYF
TRBJ2-5 NA NA TRBV28 TGTGCCAGCAGTTTATTGCGGGGAGACCAAGAGACCCAGTACTTC CASSLLRGDQETQYF
TRBJ2-7 NA many TRBV28 TGTGCCAGCAGTTTATCGACGGAAATCTACGAGCAGTACTTC CASSLSTEIYEQYF
TRBJ2-1 TRBD1 NA TRBV7-9 TGTGCCAGCAGCCCTCGGACAGGGCGCAATGAGCAGTTCTTC CASSPRTGRNEQFF